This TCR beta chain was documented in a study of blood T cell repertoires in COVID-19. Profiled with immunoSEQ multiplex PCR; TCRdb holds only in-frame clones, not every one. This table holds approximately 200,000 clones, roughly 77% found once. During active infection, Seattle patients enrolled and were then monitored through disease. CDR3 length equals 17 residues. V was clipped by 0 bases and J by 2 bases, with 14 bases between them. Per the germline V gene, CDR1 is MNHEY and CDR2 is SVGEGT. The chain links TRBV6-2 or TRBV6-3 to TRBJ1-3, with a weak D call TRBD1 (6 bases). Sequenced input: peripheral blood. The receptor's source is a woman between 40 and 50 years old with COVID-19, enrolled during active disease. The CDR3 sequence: CASSYSSRQETGNTIYF. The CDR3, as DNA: TGTGCCAGCAGTTACTCTTCGCGACAGGAGACTGGAAACACCATATATTTT.